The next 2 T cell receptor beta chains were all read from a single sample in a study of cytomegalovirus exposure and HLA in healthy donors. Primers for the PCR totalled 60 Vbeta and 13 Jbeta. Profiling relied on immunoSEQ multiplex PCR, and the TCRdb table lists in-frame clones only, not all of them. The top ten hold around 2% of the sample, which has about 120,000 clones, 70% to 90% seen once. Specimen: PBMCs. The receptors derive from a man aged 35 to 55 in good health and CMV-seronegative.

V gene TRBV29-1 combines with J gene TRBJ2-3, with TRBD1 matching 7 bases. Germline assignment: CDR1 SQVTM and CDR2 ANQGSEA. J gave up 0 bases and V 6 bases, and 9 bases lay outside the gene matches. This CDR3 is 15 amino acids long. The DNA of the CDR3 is TGCAGCGTAGACGACAGGGCGGTGAGCACAGATACGCAGTATTTT. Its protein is CSVDDRAVSTDTQYF.

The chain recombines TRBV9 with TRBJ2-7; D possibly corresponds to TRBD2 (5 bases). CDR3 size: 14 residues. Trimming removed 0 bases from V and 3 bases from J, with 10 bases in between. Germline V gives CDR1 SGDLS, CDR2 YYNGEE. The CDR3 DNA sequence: TGTGCCAGCAGCGTAGCGGACTCCCACTACGAGCAGTACTTC. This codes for CASSVADSHYEQYF.